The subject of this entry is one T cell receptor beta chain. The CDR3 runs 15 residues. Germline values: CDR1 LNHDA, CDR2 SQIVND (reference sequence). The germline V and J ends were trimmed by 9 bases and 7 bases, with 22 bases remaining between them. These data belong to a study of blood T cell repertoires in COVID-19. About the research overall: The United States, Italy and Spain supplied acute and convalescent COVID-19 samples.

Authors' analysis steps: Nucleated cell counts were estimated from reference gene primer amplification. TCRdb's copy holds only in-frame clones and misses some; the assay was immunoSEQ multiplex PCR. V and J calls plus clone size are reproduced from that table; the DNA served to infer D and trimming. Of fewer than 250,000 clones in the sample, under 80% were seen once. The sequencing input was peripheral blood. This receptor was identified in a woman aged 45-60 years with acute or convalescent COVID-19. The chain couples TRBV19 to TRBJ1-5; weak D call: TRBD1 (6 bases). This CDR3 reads CASRSQDSGGQPQHF. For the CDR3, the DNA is TGTGCCAGCAGGAGCCAGGACAGCGGCGGGCAGCCCCAGCATTTT. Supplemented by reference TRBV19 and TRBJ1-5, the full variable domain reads DGGITQSPKYLFRKEGQNVTLSCEQNLNHDAMYWYRQDPGQGLRLIYYSQIVNDFQKGDIAEGYSVSREKKESFPLTVTSAQKNPTAFYLCASRSQDSGGQPQHFGDGTRLSIL.